The clone carrying this TCR beta chain was detected once. Its antigen is still unknown. This PCR relied on a set of 60 Vbeta primers and 13 Jbeta primers. Assay: immunoSEQ multiplex PCR; the TCRdb copy retains only in-frame clones and omits some. The sample records roughly 93,000 clones, about 80% being singletons. This specimen belongs to a study of cytomegalovirus exposure and HLA in healthy donors. The study, taken as a whole, reports: Relative to equally common others, HLA-associated TCR beta chains showed greater clonal expansion in a later analysis. Segments of the TCR beta V type were, in most cases, productive about 90% or about 30% of the time in an earlier analysis. Presence/absence comparisons presumed near-even sequencing depth among donors.

CDR3 length equals 14 residues. Germline-derived CDR1 and CDR2 are GTSNPN and SVGIG (reference sequence). V was pared by 2 bases and J by 2 bases, with 13 bases between. The receptor comes from a man aged 30 to 45 in good health and CMV-seronegative. Sequenced: PBMCs. V usage is TRBV30 and J usage is TRBJ2-7, with a possible D match to TRBD1 (6 bases). CDR3 sequence: CAWSQYRVPYEQYF. The DNA for the CDR3 is TGTGCCTGGAGTCAGTACAGGGTGCCCTACGAGCAGTACTTC.